This T cell receptor beta chain was obtained from a study of blood T cell repertoires in COVID-19. The assay was immunoSEQ multiplex PCR, and TCRdb's table has in-frame clones only and misses some. Of about 380,000 clones listed, more than 75% are singletons. J was trimmed by 4 bases and V by 1 base; bases with no gene match: 5. This CDR3 is built from 15 residues. Germline V gives CDR1 SGHNT, CDR2 YYREEE (reference sequence). This sequence was found in a man in his thirties or forties who had recovered from COVID-19. V is TRBV5-4 and J is TRBJ2-3; 8 bases agree with TRBD1. The sample was PBMCs or T cells enriched from blood (not recorded which). CDR3 nucleotide sequence: TGTGCCAGCAGCTTGCAGGACAGGGTCGCAGATACGCAGTATTTT. It yields the protein CASSLQDRVADTQYF. The variable domain in full, completed from reference TRBV5-4 and TRBJ2-3, reads ETGVTQSPTHLIKTRGQQVTLRCSSQSGHNTVSWYQQALGQGPQFIFQYYREEENGRGNFPPRFSGLQFPNYSSELNVNALELDDSALYLCASSLQDRVADTQYFGPGTRLTVL.